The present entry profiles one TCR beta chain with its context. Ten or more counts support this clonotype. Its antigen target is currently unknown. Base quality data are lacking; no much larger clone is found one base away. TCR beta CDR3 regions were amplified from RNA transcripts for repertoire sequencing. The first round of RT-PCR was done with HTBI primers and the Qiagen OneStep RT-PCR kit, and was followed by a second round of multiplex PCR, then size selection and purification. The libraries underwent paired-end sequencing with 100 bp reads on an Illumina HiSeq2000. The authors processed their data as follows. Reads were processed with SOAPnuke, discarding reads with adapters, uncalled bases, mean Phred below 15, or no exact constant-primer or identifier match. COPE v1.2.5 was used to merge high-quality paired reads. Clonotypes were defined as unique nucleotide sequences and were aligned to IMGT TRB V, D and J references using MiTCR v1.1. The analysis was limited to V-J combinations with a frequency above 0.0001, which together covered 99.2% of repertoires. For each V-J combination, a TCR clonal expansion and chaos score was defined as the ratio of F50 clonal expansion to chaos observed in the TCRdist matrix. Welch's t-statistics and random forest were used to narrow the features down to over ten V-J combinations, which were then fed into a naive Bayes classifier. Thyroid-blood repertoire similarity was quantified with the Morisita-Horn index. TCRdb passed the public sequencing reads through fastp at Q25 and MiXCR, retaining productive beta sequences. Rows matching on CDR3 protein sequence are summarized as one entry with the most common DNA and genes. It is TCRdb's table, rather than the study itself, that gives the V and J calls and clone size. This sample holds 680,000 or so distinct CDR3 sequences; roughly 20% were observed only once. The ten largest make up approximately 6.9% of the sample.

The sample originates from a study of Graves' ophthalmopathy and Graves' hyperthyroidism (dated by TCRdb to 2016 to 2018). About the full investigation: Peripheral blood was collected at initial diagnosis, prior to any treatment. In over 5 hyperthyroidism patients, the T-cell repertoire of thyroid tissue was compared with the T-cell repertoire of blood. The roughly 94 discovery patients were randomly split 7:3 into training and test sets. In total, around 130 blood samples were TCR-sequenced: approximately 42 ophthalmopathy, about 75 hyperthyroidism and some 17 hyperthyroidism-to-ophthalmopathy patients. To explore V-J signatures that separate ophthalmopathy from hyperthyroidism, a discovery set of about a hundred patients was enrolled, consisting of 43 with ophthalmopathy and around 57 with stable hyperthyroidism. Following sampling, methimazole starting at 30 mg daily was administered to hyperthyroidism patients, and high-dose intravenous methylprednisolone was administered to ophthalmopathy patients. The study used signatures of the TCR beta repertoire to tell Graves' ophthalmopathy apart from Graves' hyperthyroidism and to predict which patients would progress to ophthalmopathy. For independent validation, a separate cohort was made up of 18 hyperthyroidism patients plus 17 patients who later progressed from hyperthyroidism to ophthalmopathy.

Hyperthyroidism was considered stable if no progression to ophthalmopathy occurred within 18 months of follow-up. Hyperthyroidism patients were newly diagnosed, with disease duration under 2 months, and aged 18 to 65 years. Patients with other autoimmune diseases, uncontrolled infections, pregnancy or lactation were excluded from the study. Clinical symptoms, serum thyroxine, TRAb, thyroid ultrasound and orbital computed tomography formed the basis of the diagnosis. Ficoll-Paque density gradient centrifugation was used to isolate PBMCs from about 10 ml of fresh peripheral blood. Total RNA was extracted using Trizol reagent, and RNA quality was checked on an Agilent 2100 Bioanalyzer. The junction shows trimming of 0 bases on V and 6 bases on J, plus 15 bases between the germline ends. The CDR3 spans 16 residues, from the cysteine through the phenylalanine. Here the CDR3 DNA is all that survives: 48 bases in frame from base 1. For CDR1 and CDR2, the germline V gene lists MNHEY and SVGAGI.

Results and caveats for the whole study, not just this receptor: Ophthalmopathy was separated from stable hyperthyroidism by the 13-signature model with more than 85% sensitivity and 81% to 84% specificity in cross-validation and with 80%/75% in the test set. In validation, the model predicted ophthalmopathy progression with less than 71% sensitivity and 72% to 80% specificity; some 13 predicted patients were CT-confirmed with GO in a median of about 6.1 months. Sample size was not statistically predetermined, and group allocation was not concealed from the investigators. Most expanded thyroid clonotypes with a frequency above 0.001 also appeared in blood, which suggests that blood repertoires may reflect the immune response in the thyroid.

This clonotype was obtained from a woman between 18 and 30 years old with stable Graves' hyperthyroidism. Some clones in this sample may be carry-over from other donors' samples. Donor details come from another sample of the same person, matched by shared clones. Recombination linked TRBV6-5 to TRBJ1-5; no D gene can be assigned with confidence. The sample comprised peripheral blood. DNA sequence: TGTGCCAGCAGTTACTCAGGCCCGGTCACGGGTCAGCCCCAGCATTTT. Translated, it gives CASSYSGPVTGQPQHF.